Listed below are T cell receptor beta chains from one sample, sequenced in a study of cytomegalovirus exposure and HLA in healthy donors. The table came from immunoSEQ multiplex PCR; TCRdb's copy has only in-frame clones and leaves some out. The data contain 110,000 or so clones, approximately 73% of them seen just once; the ten biggest clones take up approximately 8.4%. The sample comprised PBMCs. These receptors were obtained from a man aged 40-55 years in good health and CMV-seronegative. Both conserved end residues are part of each CDR3. D genes are given only for firm matches. Only part of the rows carry a size: once, few, many, or a class if the clone is expanded.

NA TRBJ1-2 TRBV5-1 NA TGCGCCAGCAGCTTTCAGGGAGGGTCTGGCTACACCTTC CASSFQGGSGYTF
NA TRBJ1-1 TRBV6-5 NA TGTGCCAGCAGTTACTCGTGGCAGATGAACACTGAAGCTTTCTTT CASSYSWQMNTEAFF
TRBD1 TRBJ1-1 TRBV4-1 NA TGCGCCAGCAGCCAAGAAGAGGGGGCCACTGAAGCTTTCTTT CASSQEEGATEAFF
TRBD2 TRBJ2-3 TRBV19 once TGTGCCAGTAGTGCGACTAGCGGGGGGCTTAGCACAGATACGCAGTATTTT CASSATSGGLSTDTQYF
NA TRBJ2-1 TRBV6-5 NA TGTGCCAGCAGTTGGGGGGGGCAGTACAATGAGCAGTTCTTC CASSWGGQYNEQFF
NA TRBJ1-5 TRBV19 few TGTGCCAGTAAGGGGGGGTTGACGCAGCCCCAGCATTTT CASKGGLTQPQHF
TRBD1 TRBJ2-7 TRBV11-2 NA TGTGCCAGCAGCTTATCTACAGGGGGCGGCTACGAGCAGTACTTC CASSLSTGGGYEQYF
TRBD1 TRBJ2-7 TRBV5-6 NA TGTGCCAGCAGTAAAATAGACAGGGATTTCGACGAGCAGTACTTC CASSKIDRDFDEQYF
TRBD1 TRBJ1-1 TRBV28 NA TGTGCCAGCAGTTTGCTTCTTGCAGGGGACAGCGAAGGAAGAAACACTGAAGCTTTCTTT CASSLLLAGDSEGRNTEAFF
TRBD1 TRBJ2-7 TRBV4-3 NA TGCGCCAGCAGCTTGGGACAGGGAACCTACGAGCAGTACTTC CASSLGQGTYEQYF
TRBD2 TRBJ2-5 TRBV9 NA TGTGCCAGCAGCGTAGGGCCAGCGGGGGGTGAAGAGACCCAGTACTTC CASSVGPAGGEETQYF
NA TRBJ1-5 TRBV19 NA TGTGCCAGTAGTATAATCGGAGGCAGACACAATCAGCCCCAGCATTTT CASSIIGGRHNQPQHF
TRBD1 TRBJ2-7 TRBV4-1 few TGCGCCAGCAGCCCCGGGACAGGGGTGTCGGAGCAGTACTTC CASSPGTGVSEQYF
NA TRBJ2-7 TRBV5-8 NA TGTGCCAGCAGCCGGAACAGGGACTACGAGCAGTACTTC CASSRNRDYEQYF
TRBD1 TRBJ1-4 TRBV6-5 few TGTGCCAGCAGTGACGGGACAGGGTTCCAAAAACTGTTTTTT CASSDGTGFQKLFF
NA TRBJ2-5 TRBV5-1 NA TGCGCCAGCAGCTTGGCCCGGTCAAGAAATTGGCAAGAGACCCAGTACTTC CASSLARSRNWQETQYF
TRBD2 TRBJ2-3 TRBV4-3 NA TGCGCCAGCAGCCAAGATCCGGGGGGGGCCAGCACAGATACGCAGTATTTT CASSQDPGGASTDTQYF
NA TRBJ1-4 TRBV28 NA TGTGCCAGCAGTTCCCACGGGGGTGAAAAACTGTTTTTT CASSSHGGEKLFF
TRBD1 TRBJ2-7 TRBV7-9 NA TGTGCCAGCAGCTCCAATCCCGGGACAGGGGGCCTCGAGCAGTACTTC CASSSNPGTGGLEQYF
NA TRBJ1-4 TRBV27 NA TGTGCCAGCAGTTTACCGGGTTCTAATGAAAAACTGTTTTTT CASSLPGSNEKLFF
TRBD1 TRBJ1-6 TRBV15 once TGTGCCACCAGCAGAGAGGACAGGGTGGATTCACCCCTCCACTTT CATSREDRVDSPLHF
TRBD1 TRBJ1-6 TRBV13 NA TGTGCCAGCAGCTTCTCGACAGGGGGATATTCACCCCTCCACTTT CASSFSTGGYSPLHF
NA TRBJ1-2 TRBV18 NA TGTGCCAGCTCACCACCCGAGGGAGGGTTACATGGCTACACCTTC CASSPPEGGLHGYTF
NA TRBJ2-1 TRBV18 many TGTGCCAGCTCAGCGGACATTAGCTCCTACAATGAGCAGTTCTTC CASSADISSYNEQFF
TRBD1 TRBJ1-2 TRBV7-9 few TGTGCCAGCAGCATTGGGACAGGGGAGCTAATAGATGGCTACACCTTC CASSIGTGELIDGYTF
NA TRBJ2-7 TRBV6-6 NA TGTGCCAGCCGGGACACCCTTAACGAGCAGTACTTC CASRDTLNEQYF